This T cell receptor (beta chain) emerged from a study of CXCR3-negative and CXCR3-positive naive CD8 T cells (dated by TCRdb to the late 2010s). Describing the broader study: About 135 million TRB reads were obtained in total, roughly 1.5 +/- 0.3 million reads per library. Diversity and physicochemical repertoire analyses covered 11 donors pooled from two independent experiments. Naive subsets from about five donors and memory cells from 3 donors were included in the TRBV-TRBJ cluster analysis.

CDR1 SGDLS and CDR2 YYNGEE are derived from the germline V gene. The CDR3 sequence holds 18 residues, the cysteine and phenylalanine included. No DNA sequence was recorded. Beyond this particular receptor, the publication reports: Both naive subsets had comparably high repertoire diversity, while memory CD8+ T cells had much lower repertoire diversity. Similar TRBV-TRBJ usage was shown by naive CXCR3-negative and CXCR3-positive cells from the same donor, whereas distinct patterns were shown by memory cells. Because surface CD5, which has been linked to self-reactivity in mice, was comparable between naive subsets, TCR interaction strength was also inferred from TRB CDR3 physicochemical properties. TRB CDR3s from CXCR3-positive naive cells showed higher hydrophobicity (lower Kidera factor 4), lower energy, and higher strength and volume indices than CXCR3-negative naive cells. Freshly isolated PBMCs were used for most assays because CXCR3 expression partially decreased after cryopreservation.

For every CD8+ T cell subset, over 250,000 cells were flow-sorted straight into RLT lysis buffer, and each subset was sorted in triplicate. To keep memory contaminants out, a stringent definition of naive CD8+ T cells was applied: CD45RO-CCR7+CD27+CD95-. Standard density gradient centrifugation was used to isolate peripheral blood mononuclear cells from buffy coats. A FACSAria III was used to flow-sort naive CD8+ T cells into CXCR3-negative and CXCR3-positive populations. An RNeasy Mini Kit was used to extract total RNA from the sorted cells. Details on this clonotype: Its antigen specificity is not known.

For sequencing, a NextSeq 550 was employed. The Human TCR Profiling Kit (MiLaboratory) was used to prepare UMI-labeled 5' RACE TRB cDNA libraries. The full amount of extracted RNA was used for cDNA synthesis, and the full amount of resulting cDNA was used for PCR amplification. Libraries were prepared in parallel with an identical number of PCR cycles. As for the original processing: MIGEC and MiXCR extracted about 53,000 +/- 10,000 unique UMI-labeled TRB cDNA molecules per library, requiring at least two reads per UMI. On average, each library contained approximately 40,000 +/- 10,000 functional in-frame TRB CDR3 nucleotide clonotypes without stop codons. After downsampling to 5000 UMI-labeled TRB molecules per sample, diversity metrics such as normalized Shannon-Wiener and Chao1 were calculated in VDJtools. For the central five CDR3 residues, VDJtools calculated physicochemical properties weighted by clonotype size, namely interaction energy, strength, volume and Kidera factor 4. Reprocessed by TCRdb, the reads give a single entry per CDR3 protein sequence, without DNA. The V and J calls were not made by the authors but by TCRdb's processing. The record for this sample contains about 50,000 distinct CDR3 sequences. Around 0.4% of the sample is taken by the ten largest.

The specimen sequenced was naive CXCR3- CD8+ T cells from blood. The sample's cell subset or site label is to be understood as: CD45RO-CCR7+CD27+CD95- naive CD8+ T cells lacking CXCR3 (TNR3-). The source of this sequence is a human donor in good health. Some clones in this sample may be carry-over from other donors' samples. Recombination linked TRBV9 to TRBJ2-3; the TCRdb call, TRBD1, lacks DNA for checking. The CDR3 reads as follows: CASSGGPNSYVGPITQYF.